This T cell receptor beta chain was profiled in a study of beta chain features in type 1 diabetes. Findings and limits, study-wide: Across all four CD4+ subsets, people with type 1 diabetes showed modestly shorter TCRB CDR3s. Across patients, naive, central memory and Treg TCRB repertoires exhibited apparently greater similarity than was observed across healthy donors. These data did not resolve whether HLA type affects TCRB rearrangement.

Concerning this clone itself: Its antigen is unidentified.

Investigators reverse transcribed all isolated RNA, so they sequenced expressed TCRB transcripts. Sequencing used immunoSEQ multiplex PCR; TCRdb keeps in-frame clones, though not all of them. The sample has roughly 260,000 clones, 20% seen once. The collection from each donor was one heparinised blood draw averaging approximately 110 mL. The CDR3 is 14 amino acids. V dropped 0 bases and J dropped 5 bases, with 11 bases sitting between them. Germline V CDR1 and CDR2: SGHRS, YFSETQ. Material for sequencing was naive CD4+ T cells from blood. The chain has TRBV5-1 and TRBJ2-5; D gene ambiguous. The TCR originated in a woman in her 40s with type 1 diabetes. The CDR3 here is CASSLGAVEETQYF. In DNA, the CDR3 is TGCGCCAGCAGCTTGGGGGCCGTTGAGGAGACCCAGTACTTC.